The rows below give T cell receptor beta chains drawn from one sample of a study of OX40 agonist ivuxolimab in advanced cancers. Sequencing was performed with immunoSEQ multiplex PCR; in TCRdb, only in-frame clones are kept and a portion is missing. The repertoire holds roughly 58,000 clones, 84% seen once, with almost 0.65% in the top ten. The input for sequencing was CD4+ or CD8+ T cells sorted from blood, taken in a trial of the OX40 agonist ivuxolimab. All receptors derive from an adult with an advanced solid tumor such as melanoma, head and neck, liver or kidney cancer. Each CDR3 is given with its conserved first and last residue. Fields, in order: J gene, clone size, D gene, V gene, CDR3 protein, CDR3 DNA. D genes are given only for firm matches. Size is omitted from some rows. Given values are once, few, many or a class for expanded clones.

j_call: TRBJ2-7
clone_size: few
d_call: .
v_call: TRBV6-1
cdr3_aa: CASRTGTVNYEQYF
cdr3_nt: TGTGCCAGCAGGACCGGGACGGTGAACTACGAGCAGTACTTC

j_call: TRBJ2-2
clone_size: .
d_call: .
v_call: TRBV18
cdr3_aa: CASSPSRDPGELFF
cdr3_nt: TGTGCCAGCTCACCAAGCAGGGACCCCGGGGAGCTGTTTTTT

j_call: TRBJ2-7
clone_size: .
d_call: .
v_call: TRBV5-4
cdr3_aa: CASSLDTYEQYF
cdr3_nt: TGTGCCAGCAGCTTGGACACCTACGAGCAGTACTTC

j_call: TRBJ1-3
clone_size: .
d_call: TRBD1
v_call: TRBV7-8
cdr3_aa: CASSLALGQGAGNTIYF
cdr3_nt: TGTGCCAGCAGCTTAGCGTTGGGACAGGGGGCCGGAAACACCATATATTTT

j_call: TRBJ2-5
clone_size: .
d_call: TRBD2
v_call: TRBV5-1
cdr3_aa: CASSLVLAGAETQYF
cdr3_nt: TGCGCCAGCAGCTTGGTTCTAGCGGGAGCCGAGACCCAGTACTTC

j_call: TRBJ1-1
clone_size: few
d_call: .
v_call: TRBV20-1
cdr3_aa: CSARDFTEAFF
cdr3_nt: TGCAGTGCTAGAGATTTCACTGAAGCTTTCTTT

j_call: TRBJ2-7
clone_size: .
d_call: TRBD1
v_call: TRBV7-9
cdr3_aa: CASAGTVYEQYF
cdr3_nt: TGTGCCAGCGCCGGGACAGTCTACGAGCAGTACTTC

j_call: TRBJ2-3
clone_size: .
d_call: .
v_call: TRBV5-4
cdr3_aa: CASSFSDYSTDTQYF
cdr3_nt: TGTGCCAGCAGCTTTAGCGATTATAGCACAGATACGCAGTATTTT

j_call: TRBJ2-2
clone_size: .
d_call: .
v_call: TRBV5-4
cdr3_aa: CASSAGQKNTGELFF
cdr3_nt: TGTGCCAGCAGCGCGGGACAGAAAAACACCGGGGAGCTGTTTTTT

j_call: TRBJ1-5
clone_size: .
d_call: .
v_call: TRBV15
cdr3_aa: CATSRPTGKRGQPQHF
cdr3_nt: TGTGCCACCAGCAGACCCACAGGGAAAAGAGGACAGCCCCAGCATTTT